The clone carrying this T cell receptor (beta chain) was counted between two and nine times. The antigen remains unidentified. Germline V lookup: CDR1 MDHEN, CDR2 SYDVKM. Between the trimmed V and J ends, which lost 3 bases and 7 bases, there was a span of 10 bases. This CDR3 has 12 amino acids. The use of a sample-barcoded 5' primer and a J-beta primer mix characterized a second PCR of about 6 to 11 cycles. TCRdb reprocessed the 5' RACE reads with MiXCR, giving one entry per CDR3 protein. The top ten hold under 50% of the sample, which has hundreds of thousands of distinct CDR3 sequences, 53% seen once. This record comes from a study of blood T cells in healthy people across ages. General study results and limits: Those diversity estimates obtained from one million T cells were thought to be underestimates. Per million T cells, TCR beta diversity dropped about linearly as age rose.

Total RNA extracted from each sample amounted to at least 6 micrograms. Sequenced material: blood. The chain employs TRBV28 and TRBJ2-7; D is ambiguous. The TCR originated in a man at least 80 years old in good health. The CDR3 sequence is CASSLAPREQYF. In DNA form, the CDR3 reads TGTGCCAGCAGTTTGGCGCCTCGGGAGCAGTACTTC.